This TCR beta chain was retrieved from a study of blood T cell repertoires in COVID-19. Study in general: The study drew acute and convalescent COVID-19 samples from the United States, Italy and Spain.

The CDR3 runs to 11 residues. The V and J ends lost 3 bases and 5 bases respectively, with 5 bases between them. Germline V gene data show CDR1 as DFQATT and CDR2 as SNEGSKA (reference sequence). TCRdb keeps only in-frame clones here, not all; method: immunoSEQ multiplex PCR. The table lists tens of thousands of clones, around 90% of them singletons. The specimen sequenced was peripheral blood. The clonotype comes from a woman aged 50 to 60 with active or convalescent COVID-19. The chain employs TRBV20-1 and TRBJ2-1, with D unresolved. The CDR3 region is CSARGHNEQFF. The CDR3 nucleotides are TGCAGTGCTAGGGGCCACAATGAGCAGTTCTTC.